The 11 T cell receptor gamma chains reported below all come from one sample, sequenced in a study of human gamma delta and Vdelta1 T cells. For these TCRs, the target antigens are not known. TCRdb reran clone calling via CATT on the PCR reads. In the table there are several thousand gamma-chain clones, roughly 50% of which are singletons. Sequencing was done on a sample of Vdelta1 gamma-delta T cells from blood grown in culture (DOT cells). Every receptor here comes from a human donor in good health.

Worth noting for this clone: A much larger clone is a single base away; this may be a read error. Additional DNA sequences in this sample encode the identical CDR3. The J gene is TRGJ1 or TRGJ2, the V gene TRGV9. CDR1 and CDR2 from the germline V gene are GITISATS and ISYDGTV (reference sequence). CDR3 size: 13 residues. The V gene end was trimmed by 3 bases and the J gene end by 1 base; junction bases not matched to a gene: 3. The CDR3 DNA reads TGTGCCTTGTGGGAGACCAATTATTATAAGAAACTCTTT. Its translation is CALWETNYYKKLF.

This sequence joins TRGV9 and TRGJ1 or TRGJ2. Looked up from germline, CDR1 is GITISATS and CDR2 is ISYDGTV (reference sequence). There are 11 residues in the CDR3. V was pared by 2 bases and J by 8 bases, with 3 bases of the junction left unmatched. The CDR3 sequence is CALWEAHKKLF. In DNA, the CDR3 is TGTGCCTTGTGGGAGGCTCATAAGAAACTCTTT.

The chain links TRGV8 to TRGJP2. Germline lookup yields CDR1 VENAVY and CDR2 YDSYNSRV. The junction had 5 bases not matched to a gene; V was cut back by 1 base and J by 6 bases. This CDR3 comprises 14 residues. This CDR3 reads CATWDSGGDWIKTF. CDR3 DNA: TGTGCCACCTGGGATAGTGGAGGTGATTGGATCAAGACGTTT.

A single count supports this clone. This chain joins TRGV9 and TRGJ1 or TRGJ2. Germline V gives CDR1 GITISATS, CDR2 ISYDGTV (reference sequence). The junction had 5 bases not matched to a gene; V was cut back by 2 bases and J by 7 bases. This CDR3 is built from 12 residues. CDR3 in amino acids: CALWEGPYKKLF. The CDR3 DNA reads TGTGCCTTGTGGGAGGGCCCCTATAAGAAACTCTTT.

This clone was observed once. V and J are TRGV8 and TRGJP2. CDR1 VENAVY and CDR2 YDSYNSRV come from the germline V gene. Losses at the gene ends were 2 bases for V and 10 bases for J; bases not matched to a gene: 4. The CDR3 length is 12 residues. For the CDR3, the DNA is TGTGCCACCTGGGATAACGGTTGGATCAAGACGTTT. It specifies CATWDNGWIKTF.

By share, this clone counts as medium-sized. The V call is TRGV5, the J call TRGJ1 or TRGJ2. The ends lost 0 bases at V and 8 bases at J; junction bases unmatched: 4. Germline V gives CDR1 VINAFY, CDR2 YDVSNSKD. The CDR3 sequence is 12 residues long. Here the CDR3 DNA reads TGTGCCACCTGGGACAGGCCCCATAAGAAACTCTTT. This sequence encodes CATWDRPHKKLF.

This clone was found a few times. This chain links TRGV4 with TRGJ1 or TRGJ2. Looked up from germline, CDR1 is EGSTGY and CDR2 is YDSYTSSV. The V gene end was trimmed by 4 bases and the J gene end by 5 bases; junction bases not matched to a gene: 2. This CDR3 is built from 11 residues. The CDR3 region has the DNA TGTGCCACCTGGGAGGATTATAAGAAACTCTTT. Translating gives CATWEDYKKLF.

Of note for this clone: The same CDR3 can be traced to other DNA sequences in this sample. The chain uses TRGV3 and TRGJ1 or TRGJ2. The junction had 2 bases not matched to a gene; V was cut back by 0 bases and J by 9 bases. This CDR3 spans 11 amino acids. Germline CDR1 is VTNTFY and CDR2 is YDVSTARD (reference sequence). In DNA, the CDR3 is TGTGCCACCTGGGACAGGCCTAAGAAACTCTTT. As protein: CATWDRPKKLF.

The chain has TRGV4 and TRGJ1 or TRGJ2. The CDR3 covers 14 residues. The ends lost 3 bases at V and 6 bases at J; junction bases unmatched: 11. Germline CDR1 EGSTGY, CDR2 YDSYTSSV. The CDR3 is CATWDPPRVYKKLF. The CDR3 nucleotides are TGTGCCACCTGGGATCCCCCCCGGGTTTATAAGAAACTCTTT.

J is TRGJP2 and V is TRGV9. The CDR3 contains 14 residues. The V gene end was trimmed by 0 bases and the J gene end by 8 bases; junction bases not matched to a gene: 6. The germline V gene encodes CDR1 GITISATS and CDR2 ISYDGTV (reference sequence). DNA for the CDR3: TGTGCCTTGTGGGAGGTGCAGCGCGATTGGATCAAGACGTTT. As protein: CALWEVQRDWIKTF.

This rearrangement joins TRGV5 to TRGJP2. This CDR3 has 17 residues. V was clipped by 3 bases and J by 8 bases; unmatched bases: 18. CDR1 and CDR2 (germline): VINAFY, YDVSNSKD. In nucleotides, the CDR3 is TGTGCCACCTGGGACGACCCTGGGAGTCGCTTGGATTGGATCAAGACGTTT. This translates into CATWDDPGSRLDWIKTF.